What follows is one T cell receptor beta chain and its context. Its antigen is currently not known. Qualities for individual bases were not recorded, and no much larger clone is one base off. The data stem from a study of T cells in localized non-small cell lung cancer (TCRdb year 2020). Describing the broader study: Comparing tumors with uninvolved tumor-adjacent lungs, the study looked at the T cell repertoires of 236 patients with early-stage NSCLC. All 240 or so NSCLC patients in the cohort were treatment-naive and had localized lung tumors that were resected. Of the NSCLC patients, roughly 130 were male and about a hundred were female, and the mean age was roughly 61 years.

At diagnosis, tumor, uninvolved tumor-adjacent lung and peripheral blood were collected and then preserved as a mix of FFPE and fresh-frozen material. For TCR repertoire profiling, blood samples were analyzed in the form of peripheral blood mononuclear cells. Study-wide findings and limitations: A median of roughly 60 of the top 100 tumor clones turned up in the paired uninvolved adjacent lung, and approximately 30 of those clones also ranked among the top 100 of that same adjacent lung. Uninvolved tumor-adjacent lung showed the highest T cell clonality, higher than tumor, which suggests more focused antigenic responses in the adjacent lung. Multi-region tumor sequencing was not performed, so intratumor heterogeneity could not be excluded. Because the study design was exploratory, TCR variables were selected using unadjusted p-values without false-discovery rate correction. Higher blood T cell density associated with longer overall survival, while higher adjacent-lung clonality associated with shorter survival.

TCR beta CDR3 regions were sequenced from DNA using the immunoSEQ Assay. Regarding the original processing steps: T cell density was computed as TCR beta template counts normalized to usable DNA estimated by amplifying housekeeping genes. Using the preseqR package, richness was estimated by extrapolating to 120,000 templates for tissue samples and 400,000 templates for PBMC samples. Clonality was taken to be one minus Pielou's evenness. Tissue-enriched TCRs were identified by differential abundance testing using productive amino-acid clonotypes, minimum total count 5 and alpha 0.1. The Jaccard Index and the Morisita Overlap Index were used to measure how much the repertoires overlapped between compartments. TCR beta CDR3s were clustered by GLIPH together with public tetramer-defined viral CDR3s, and at least three viral sequences plus V-gene enrichment were required for viral motifs. In its TCRdb copy, this immuneACCESS table keeps in-frame sequences only and misses some clones. Where compared with another copy, unresolved V genes explain less than half of these, and the others have no known cause. That table furnishes V, J and clone size, whereas the DNA furnished D and trimming. This sample is represented by 50,000 to 60,000 clones; around 80% of them were singletons. Jointly, the top ten make up roughly 4% of the sample.

CDR1 and CDR2, looked up from the germline V gene, are MDHEN and SYDVKM. Reading from cysteine to phenylalanine, the CDR3 counts 13 amino acids. CDR3 DNA is the only sequence kept; it has 39 bases, read in frame from the first base. The trim is 7 bases for V and 3 bases for J, with a gap of 10 bases between the germline ends. The clonotype comes from a woman aged 40 to 75 with stage II lung adenocarcinoma. The sequenced sample was PBMCs, obtained before any cancer treatment. This receptor chain uses TRBV28 and TRBJ2-1; the D gene is possibly TRBD1 or TRBD2, with 6 bases matching each. The CDR3 region has the sequence CASKGGIYNEQFF. The sequence in DNA is TGTGCCAGCAAGGGGGGCATCTACAATGAGCAGTTCTTC. Full variable domain (CDR3 extended with the reference TRBV28 and TRBJ2-1 proteins): DVKVTQSSRYLVKRTGEKVFLECVQDMDHENMFWYRQDPGLGLRLIYFSYDVKMKEKGDIPEGYSVSREKKERFSLILESASTNQTSMYLCASKGGIYNEQFFGPGTRLTVL.